This T cell receptor beta chain originates from a study of cytomegalovirus exposure and HLA in healthy donors. As for this clone: The antigen remains unidentified.

Assay: immunoSEQ multiplex PCR; the TCRdb copy retains only in-frame clones and omits some. Of approximately 98,000 clones listed, approximately 85% are singletons. In germline, CDR1 is MDHEN, CDR2 SYDVKM. This CDR3 is built from 13 residues. Trimming shortened V by 3 bases and J by 8 bases, and 11 bases separated the two germline ends. Study conclusions and caveats: In a later analysis, first-cohort TCR clusters were found to tend to co-occur in the 130 or so validation repertoires.

This receptor was identified in a young woman in good health and CMV-seronegative. V and J are TRBV28 and TRBJ1-3, with a weak D call TRBD1 (5 bases). Input material: PBMCs. The CDR3 is CASSFSGGYTIYF. The CDR3 bases are TGTGCCAGCAGTTTTTCGGGGGGGTACACCATATATTTT.